These 12 T cell receptor beta chains were sequenced from one sample in a study of beta chain features in type 1 diabetes. Expressed TCRB transcripts got sequenced, as all isolated RNA was reverse transcribed. Using immunoSEQ multiplex PCR, the repertoire was profiled, and TCRdb retains in-frame clones only, with some absent. The table includes 65,000 to 100,000 clones, approximately 32% detected once. Sequencing used stem cell memory CD4+ T cells from blood. The receptor set was obtained from a woman aged 18-29 years in good health.

This clone was found a few times. The V and J genes are TRBV30 and TRBJ1-2, with a possible D match to TRBD1 (6 bases). CDR3 length equals 13 residues. V was cut by 2 bases and J by 4 bases, with 11 bases left in between. Germline assignment: CDR1 GTSNPN and CDR2 SVGIG (reference sequence). CDR3 sequence (DNA): TGTGCCTGGAGTTCAGGACAGTTCTATGGCTACACCTTC. This translates into CAWSSGQFYGYTF.

This clone showed up many times. The J gene is TRBJ2-5, the V gene TRBV4-1; 8 bases align to TRBD1. Germline V gives CDR1 MGHRA, CDR2 YSYEKL. Unmatched junction bases numbered 2, after V lost 1 base and J lost 1 base. This CDR3 contains 15 residues. DNA for the CDR3: TGCGCCAGCAGCCAAGGGACAGGGATCCAAGAGACCCAGTACTTC. Its protein is CASSQGTGIQETQYF.

This clone was detected a few times. The rearrangement links TRBV4-1 to TRBJ1-3; weak D call: TRBD1 (5 bases). CDR1 is MGHRA and CDR2 is YSYEKL in the germline V gene. CDR3 size: 16 residues. The V end was cut by 1 base, the J end by 2 bases, with 12 bases between. CDR3 nucleotides: TGCGCCAGCAGCCAAGTTGCGCAGGGAACTGGAAACACCATATATTTT. Residues: CASSQVAQGTGNTIYF.

The chain employs TRBV10-1 and TRBJ2-5, with TRBD2 identical over 11 bases. The V gene end was trimmed by 3 bases and the J gene end by 1 base; junction bases not matched to a gene: 1. Germline values: CDR1 WNHNN, CDR2 SYGVQD (reference sequence). CDR3 size: 15 residues. The CDR3 spells CASSDGTSGQETQYF. In nucleotides, the CDR3 is TGCGCCAGCAGTGACGGGACTAGCGGCCAAGAGACCCAGTACTTC.

The J gene is TRBJ2-7, the V gene TRBV20-1, with D maybe TRBD2 (6 bases). Trimming pared 3 bases from V and 7 bases from J, leaving 10 bases between. Germline CDR1 DFQATT, CDR2 SNEGSKA (reference sequence). The CDR3 totals 11 residues. Here the CDR3 DNA reads TGCAGTGCTAGCGGAGGGCGGGAGCAGTACTTC. Translated, it gives CSASGGREQYF.

The V and J genes are TRBV7-3 and TRBJ2-3, with D possibly matching TRBD2 (5 bases). Trimming left V 4 bases short and J 3 bases short, with 11 bases between. This CDR3 spans 14 amino acids. Germline-derived CDR1 and CDR2 are SGHTA and FQGTGA. The CDR3 here is CASSSSGLTDTQYF. The CDR3 nucleotides are TGTGCCAGCAGCTCCTCGGGATTAACAGATACGCAGTATTTT.

This clone came up many times. V usage is TRBV29-1 and J usage is TRBJ2-5; no clear D. CDR3 length: 12 amino acids. Germline-derived CDR1 and CDR2 are SQVTM and ANQGSEA. The V end was cut by 6 bases, the J end by 5 bases, with 13 bases between. CDR3: CSVALGYETQYF. The CDR3 region has the DNA TGCAGCGTGGCCCTGGGCTATGAGACCCAGTACTTC.

This chain connects TRBV11-2 to TRBJ2-1; tentatively, D is TRBD2 (6 bases). This CDR3 is 13 amino acids long. Germline V gene sequence: CDR1 SGHAT, CDR2 FQNNGV. The V gene lost 3 bases and the J gene lost 6 bases, with 9 bases spanning the gap. CDR3 DNA sequence: TGTGCCAGCAGCTTTTTGGGGGGCAATGAGCAGTTCTTC. Amino acid sequence: CASSFLGGNEQFF.

The chain joins TRBV5-1 to TRBJ1-5; a possible D gene is TRBD1 (5 bases). There are 13 residues in the CDR3. CDR1 and CDR2 (germline): SGHRS, YFSETQ. With 3 bases removed from V and 4 bases from J, the gap between germline ends came to 8 bases. The DNA for the CDR3 is TGCGCCAGCAGCTCGCGGACAAATCAGCCCCAGCATTTT. Amino acids: CASSSRTNQPQHF.

V and J are TRBV5-4 and TRBJ1-4, with D tentatively TRBD1 (5 bases). Trimming pared 1 base from V and 6 bases from J, leaving 16 bases between. The CDR3 is made up of 16 amino acids. CDR1 is SGHNT and CDR2 is YYREEE in the germline V gene (reference sequence). CDR3 DNA: TGTGCCAGCAGCTTGAAAGAGGGCAGGGAGGATGAAAAACTGTTTTTT. Amino acids: CASSLKEGREDEKLFF.

This chain links TRBV19 with TRBJ2-3, with 14 bases identical to TRBD2. J lost 11 bases, V lost 3 bases, and 1 base had no gene match. CDR3 length: 13 amino acids. The germline CDR1 and CDR2 sequences are LNHDA and SQIVND (reference sequence). The DNA for the CDR3 is TGTGCCAGTAGTATGACTAGCGGGGGGGAGCAGTATTTT. Its protein product is CASSMTSGGEQYF.

This clone has more than one count but fewer than ten. CDR3 loop: CASNRGAGNQPQHF. CDR3 bases: TGTGCCAGTAACAGGGGAGCAGGCAATCAGCCCCAGCATTTT. V is TRBV6-1 and J is TRBJ1-5; 7 bases map to TRBD1. The CDR3 runs to 14 residues. V was pared by 9 bases and J by 2 bases, with 7 bases of the junction left unmatched. CDR1 MNHNS and CDR2 SASEGT come from the germline V gene.